Listed below are T cell receptor beta chains from one sample, sequenced in a study of blood T cell repertoires in COVID-19. Some clones are missing from TCRdb's copy, which holds only in-frame ones; the method was immunoSEQ multiplex PCR. The profile shows roughly 150,000 clones, roughly 84% of them singletons. Sequences were obtained from PBMCs or T cells enriched from blood (not recorded which). These receptors originate from a man between 60 and 70 years old who had recovered from COVID-19. CDR3s include the opening cysteine and the closing phenylalanine or tryptophan. A row's size may be missing; if present it is once, few, many or a size class.

V: TRBV6-6
J: TRBJ2-7
size: .
CDR3: CASSQGQAYEQYF

V: TRBV5-8
J: TRBJ1-5
size: .
CDR3: CASSYLRGARGNQPQHF

V: TRBV29-1
J: TRBJ2-7
size: .
CDR3: CSVEDLGRKPSEQYF

V: TRBV5-1
J: TRBJ2-1
size: .
CDR3: CASSLGRGFYNEQFF

V: TRBV19
J: TRBJ1-1
size: .
CDR3: CASSMDRNRAEAFF

V: TRBV2
J: TRBJ2-1
size: .
CDR3: CASSMRGLAGGSYGRNEQFF

V: TRBV6-5
J: TRBJ2-1
size: .
CDR3: CASSWYLGNSYNEQFF

V: TRBV12-5
J: TRBJ2-7
size: .
CDR3: CASGSARGEQYF

V: TRBV18
J: TRBJ2-7
size: once
CDR3: CASSPFETSRDRDLYEQYF

V: TRBV5-1
J: TRBJ2-7
size: .
CDR3: CASSPGALGQGSEQYF

V: TRBV14
J: TRBJ1-5
size: .
CDR3: CASSQVTGATGSSNQPQHF

V: TRBV2
J: TRBJ2-1
size: .
CDR3: CASTSLGTSGRALGEQFF

V: TRBV2
J: TRBJ2-6
size: .
CDR3: CASNRPISGANVLTF

V: TRBV6-5
J: TRBJ1-3
size: .
CDR3: CASRRTDSGNTIYF

V: TRBV6-4
J: TRBJ1-1
size: few
CDR3: CASSEKAGFAEAFF